Sequencing of this TCR beta chain was carried out in a study of blood T cells in healthy people across ages. Caucasian individuals from Russia who were healthy and aged about 6 to 90 acted as donors. Germline CDR1 and CDR2: SQVTM and ANQGSEA. Trimming removed 0 bases at V and 6 bases at J, with 20 bases between. This CDR3 contains 16 residues. Through a sample-barcoded 5' primer and a J-beta primer mix, a second PCR was run for roughly 6 to 12 cycles. TCRdb reprocessed the 5' RACE reads via MiXCR and lists one record per CDR3 protein. The table includes roughly 800,000 distinct CDR3 sequences, over 45% detected once.

This sequence originates from a man aged 25-45 years in good health. The rearrangement uses TRBV29-1 and TRBJ2-5; D could derive from TRBD1 or TRBD2 (6 bases each). The sample consisted of blood. The CDR3 DNA follows: TGCAGCGTTGAAGATAGTGGGGATAGGGGGGTGAAGACCCAGTACTTC. It is translated as CSVEDSGDRGVKTQYF.